This TCR beta chain was observed in a study of T cell clones after liver transplantation. Study context: Standard immunosuppression, with no induction, continued until 12-24 months after transplant.

Using immunoSEQ multiplex PCR, the repertoire was profiled, and TCRdb retains in-frame clones only, with some absent. The table includes fewer than 20,000 clones, 80% to 90% detected once. Germline CDR1 and CDR2: SQVTM and ANQGSEA. Between the trimmed V and J ends, which lost 6 bases and 5 bases, there was a span of 16 bases. CDR3 size: 13 residues. The TCR was taken from a human patient who received a liver transplant. Among the T cells, some may be from the graft donor. The V and J genes are TRBV29-1 and TRBJ1-1, with a possible D match to TRBD1 (5 bases). This sample comprised CD8+ T cells from blood, obtained approximately 3.5 years after liver transplant. The CDR3 DNA follows: TGCAGCGTGGGGACGGGACCGCTGACTGAAGCTTTCTTT. It codes for CSVGTGPLTEAFF.